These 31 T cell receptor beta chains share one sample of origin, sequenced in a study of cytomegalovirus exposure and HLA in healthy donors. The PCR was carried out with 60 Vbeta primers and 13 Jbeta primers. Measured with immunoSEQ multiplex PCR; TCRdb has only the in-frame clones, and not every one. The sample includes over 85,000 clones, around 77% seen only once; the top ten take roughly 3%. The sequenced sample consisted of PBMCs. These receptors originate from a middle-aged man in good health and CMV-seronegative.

CDR3 DNA: TGTGCCAGCAGTTTGCGACTGGGGCGGACAGGGATCTACGAGCAGTACTTC. This gives the protein CASSLRLGRTGIYEQYF. The V call is TRBV28, the J call TRBJ2-7; 8 positions agree with TRBD1. This CDR3 is 17 amino acids long. Trimming at V came to 3 bases and at J to 3 bases, leaving 13 bases not matched to a gene. The V gene's germline CDR1 is MDHEN and CDR2 SYDVKM. Together with reference TRBV28 and TRBJ2-7, the CDR3 gives the full variable domain: DVKVTQSSRYLVKRTGEKVFLECVQDMDHENMFWYRQDPGLGLRLIYFSYDVKMKEKGDIPEGYSVSREKKERFSLILESASTNQTSMYLCASSLRLGRTGIYEQYFGPGTRLTVT.

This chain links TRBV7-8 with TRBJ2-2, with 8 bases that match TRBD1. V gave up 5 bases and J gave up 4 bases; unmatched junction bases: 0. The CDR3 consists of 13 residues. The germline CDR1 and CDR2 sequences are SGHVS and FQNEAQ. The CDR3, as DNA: TGTGCCAGCAGCCAGGGGGCCACCGGGGAGCTGTTTTTT. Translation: CASSQGATGELFF.

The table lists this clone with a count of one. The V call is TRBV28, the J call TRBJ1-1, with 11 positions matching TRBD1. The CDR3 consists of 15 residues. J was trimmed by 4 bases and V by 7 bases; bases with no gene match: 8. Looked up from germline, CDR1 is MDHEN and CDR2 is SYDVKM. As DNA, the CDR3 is TGTGCCAGCATTTCGCCGGGACAGGGGGTCACTGAAGCTTTCTTT. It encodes CASISPGQGVTEAFF.

The CDR3 spells CASSLLAGNTGELFF. The CDR3 bases are TGTGCCAGCAGCTTACTAGCGGGGAACACCGGGGAGCTGTTTTTT. The J gene is TRBJ2-2, the V gene TRBV5-6; 9 bases agree with TRBD2. Trimming cost V 2 bases and J 1 base; bases outside gene matches: 0. The CDR3 extends over 15 amino acids. CDR1 is SGHDT and CDR2 is YYEEEE in the germline V gene.

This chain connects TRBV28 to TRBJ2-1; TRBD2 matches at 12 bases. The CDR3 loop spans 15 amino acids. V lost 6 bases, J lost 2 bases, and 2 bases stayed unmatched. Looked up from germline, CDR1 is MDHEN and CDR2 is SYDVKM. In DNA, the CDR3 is TGTGCCAGCAGCTGGACTAGCGGGACCTACAATGAGCAGTTCTTC. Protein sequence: CASSWTSGTYNEQFF.

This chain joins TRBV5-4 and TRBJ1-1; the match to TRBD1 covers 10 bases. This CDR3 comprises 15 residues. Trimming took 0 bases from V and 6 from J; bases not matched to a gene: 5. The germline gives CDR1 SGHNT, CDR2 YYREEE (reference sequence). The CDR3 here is CASSLGDRGGAEAFF. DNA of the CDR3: TGTGCCAGCAGCTTGGGGGACAGGGGAGGTGCTGAAGCTTTCTTT.

The CDR3 sequence: CASSPRSSAGGLEQYF. CDR3 nucleotide sequence: TGCGCCAGCAGCCCCCGCAGCTCGGCGGGAGGGCTCGAGCAGTACTTC. This rearrangement joins TRBV5-1 to TRBJ2-7; 9 nucleotides align to TRBD2. The CDR3 runs 16 residues. V lost 4 bases and J lost 6; bases outside the gene matches: 14. Germline values: CDR1 SGHRS, CDR2 YFSETQ.

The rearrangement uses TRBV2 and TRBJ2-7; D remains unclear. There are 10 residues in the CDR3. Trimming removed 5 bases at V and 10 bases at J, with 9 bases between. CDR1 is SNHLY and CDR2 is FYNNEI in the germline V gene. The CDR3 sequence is CASSLELQYF. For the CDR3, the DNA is TGTGCCAGCAGTCTTGAGCTTCAGTACTTC.

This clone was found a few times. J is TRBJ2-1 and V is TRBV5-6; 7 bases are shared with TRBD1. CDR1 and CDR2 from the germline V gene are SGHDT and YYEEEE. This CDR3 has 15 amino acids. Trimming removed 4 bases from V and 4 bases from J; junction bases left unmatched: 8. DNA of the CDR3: TGTGCCAGCAGCAGGGGACAGCTAGTTTACAATGAGCAGTTCTTC. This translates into CASSRGQLVYNEQFF.

The CDR3 protein is CASIRDSIGGEAFF. The CDR3 region has the DNA TGTGCCAGCATTCGCGACTCCATAGGGGGTGAAGCTTTCTTT. This chain joins TRBV6-1 and TRBJ1-1, with D possibly TRBD1 on 6 matching bases. Trimming took 7 bases from V and 7 from J, leaving 19 bases between them. Germline loops: CDR1 MNHNS, CDR2 SASEGT. The CDR3 runs to 14 residues.

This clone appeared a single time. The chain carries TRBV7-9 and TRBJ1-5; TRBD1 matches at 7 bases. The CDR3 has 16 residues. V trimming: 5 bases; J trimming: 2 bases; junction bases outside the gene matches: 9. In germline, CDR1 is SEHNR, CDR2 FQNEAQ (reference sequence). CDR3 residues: CASSAMRDSGNQPQHF. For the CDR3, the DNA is TGTGCCAGCAGCGCGATGCGGGACAGTGGCAATCAGCCCCAGCATTTT.

CDR3 loop: CASSLADPTGSTTEAFF. In DNA form, the CDR3 reads TGCGCCAGCAGCTTGGCCGACCCGACAGGGAGTACCACTGAAGCTTTCTTT. The V call is TRBV5-1, the J call TRBJ1-1, with 7 bases matching TRBD1. The trim removed 0 bases at V and 4 bases at J, leaving 12 bases unmatched. The CDR3 runs to 17 residues. Germline CDR1 and CDR2: SGHRS and YFSETQ.

The CDR3 nucleotides read TGTGCCAGCTCATCCCACGGTCAGGGCGACATTCAGTACTTC. It is translated as CASSSHGQGDIQYF. The chain uses TRBV18 and TRBJ2-4, with D perhaps matching TRBD1 (5 bases). The CDR3 spans 14 residues. Germline loops: CDR1 KGHSH, CDR2 LQKENI. Trimming left V 5 bases short and J 8 bases short, with 16 bases between. Variable domain in full (rest from reference TRBV18 and TRBJ2-4): NAGVMQNPRHLVRRRGQEARLRCSPMKGHSHVYWYRQLPEEGLKFMVYLQKENIIDESGMPKERFSAEFPKEGPSILRIQQVVRGDSAAYFCASSSHGQGDIQYFGAGTRLSVL.

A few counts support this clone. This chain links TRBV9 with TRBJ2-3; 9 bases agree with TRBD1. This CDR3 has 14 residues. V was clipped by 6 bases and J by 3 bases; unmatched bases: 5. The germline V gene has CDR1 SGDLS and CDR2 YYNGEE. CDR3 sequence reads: CASNGGQGTDTQYF. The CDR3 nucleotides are TGTGCCAGCAATGGTGGACAGGGGACAGATACGCAGTATTTT.

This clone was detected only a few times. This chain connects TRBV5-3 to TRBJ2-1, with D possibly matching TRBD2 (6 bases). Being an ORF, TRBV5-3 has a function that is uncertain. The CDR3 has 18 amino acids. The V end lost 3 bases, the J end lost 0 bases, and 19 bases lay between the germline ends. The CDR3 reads CARSSRGRGRSSYNEQFF. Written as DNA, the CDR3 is TGTGCCAGAAGCTCCCGCGGGCGGGGAAGGAGCTCCTACAATGAGCAGTTCTTC.

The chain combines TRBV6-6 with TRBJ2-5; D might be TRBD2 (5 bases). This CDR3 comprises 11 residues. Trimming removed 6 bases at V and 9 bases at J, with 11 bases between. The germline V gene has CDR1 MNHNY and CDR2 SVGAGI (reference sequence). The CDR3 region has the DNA TGTGCCAGCAGCCTAGAGGAGGCCCAGTACTTC. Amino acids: CASSLEEAQYF.

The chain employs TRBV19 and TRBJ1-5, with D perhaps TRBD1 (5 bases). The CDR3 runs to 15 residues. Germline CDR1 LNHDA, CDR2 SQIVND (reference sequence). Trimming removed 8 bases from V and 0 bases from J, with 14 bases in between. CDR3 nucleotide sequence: TGTGCCAGTGTCAAGGACACGGGTAGCAATCAGCCCCAGCATTTT. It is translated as CASVKDTGSNQPQHF.

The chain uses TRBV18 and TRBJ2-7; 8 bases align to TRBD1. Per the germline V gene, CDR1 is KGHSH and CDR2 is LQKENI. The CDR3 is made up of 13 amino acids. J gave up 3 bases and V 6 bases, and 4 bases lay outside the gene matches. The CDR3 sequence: CASSVGQGYEQYF. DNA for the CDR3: TGTGCCAGCTCCGTCGGACAGGGCTACGAGCAGTACTTC.

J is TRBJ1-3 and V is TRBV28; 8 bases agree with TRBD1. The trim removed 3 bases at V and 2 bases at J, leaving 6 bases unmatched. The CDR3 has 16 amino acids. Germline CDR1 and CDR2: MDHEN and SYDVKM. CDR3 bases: TGTGCCAGCAGTTTGGCGGACAGGGCCCCTGGAAACACCATATATTTT. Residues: CASSLADRAPGNTIYF.

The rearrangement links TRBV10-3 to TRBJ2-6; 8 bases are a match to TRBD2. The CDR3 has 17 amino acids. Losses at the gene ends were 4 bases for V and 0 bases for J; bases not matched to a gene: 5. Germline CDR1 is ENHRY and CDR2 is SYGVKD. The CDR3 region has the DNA TGTGCCATCAGTGTTCAGCGGGGGAACTCTGGGGCCAACGTCCTGACTTTC. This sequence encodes CAISVQRGNSGANVLTF.

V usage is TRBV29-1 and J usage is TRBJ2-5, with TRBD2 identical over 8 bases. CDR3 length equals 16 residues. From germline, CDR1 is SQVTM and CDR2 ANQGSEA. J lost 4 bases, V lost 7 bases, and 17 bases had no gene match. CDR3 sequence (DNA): TGCAGCGCCGCCGGATCCCGCGGGGGGCGCGGAGAGACCCAGTACTTC. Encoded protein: CSAAGSRGGRGETQYF.

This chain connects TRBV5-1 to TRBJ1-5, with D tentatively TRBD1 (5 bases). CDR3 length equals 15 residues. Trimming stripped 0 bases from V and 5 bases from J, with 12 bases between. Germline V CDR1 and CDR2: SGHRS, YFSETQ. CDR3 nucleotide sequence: TGCGCCAGCAGCTTGGGATCGTCGGGGGATCAGCCCCAGCATTTT. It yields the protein CASSLGSSGDQPQHF.

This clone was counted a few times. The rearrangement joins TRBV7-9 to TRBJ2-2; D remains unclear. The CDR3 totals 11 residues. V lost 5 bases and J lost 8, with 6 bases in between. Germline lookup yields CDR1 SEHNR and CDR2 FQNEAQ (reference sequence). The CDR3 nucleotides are TGTGCCAGCAGCGTGACAGGGGAGCTGTTTTTT. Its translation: CASSVTGELFF.

CDR3 in DNA: TGTGCCAGCTCGCCGGGACAAACACTGGCAGGGGCTTTCTTT. Protein: CASSPGQTLAGAFF. The rearrangement links TRBV18 to TRBJ1-1; a weak D match, TRBD1 (6 bases). Germline values: CDR1 KGHSH, CDR2 LQKENI. The CDR3 totals 14 residues. V shed 6 bases and J shed 11 bases, with 22 bases lying between them.

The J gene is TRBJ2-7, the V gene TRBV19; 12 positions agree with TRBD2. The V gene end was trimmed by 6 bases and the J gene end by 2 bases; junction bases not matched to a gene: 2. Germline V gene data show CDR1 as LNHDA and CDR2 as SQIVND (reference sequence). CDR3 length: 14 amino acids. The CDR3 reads CASRRTSGTYEQYF. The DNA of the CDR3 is TGTGCCAGTAGACGGACTAGCGGGACCTACGAGCAGTACTTC.

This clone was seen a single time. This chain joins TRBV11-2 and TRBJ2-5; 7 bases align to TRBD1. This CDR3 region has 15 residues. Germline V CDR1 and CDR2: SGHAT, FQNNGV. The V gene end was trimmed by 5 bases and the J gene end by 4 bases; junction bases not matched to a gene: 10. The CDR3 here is CASSLDRVFTETQYF. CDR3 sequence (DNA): TGTGCCAGCAGCCTCGACAGGGTTTTTACAGAGACCCAGTACTTC.

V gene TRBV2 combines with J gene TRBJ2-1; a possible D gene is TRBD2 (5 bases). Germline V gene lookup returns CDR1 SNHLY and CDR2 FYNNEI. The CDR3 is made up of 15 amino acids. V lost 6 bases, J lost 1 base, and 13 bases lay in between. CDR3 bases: TGTGCCAGCAGGACTAATAAGGTTTCCTACAATGAGCAGTTCTTC. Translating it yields CASRTNKVSYNEQFF.

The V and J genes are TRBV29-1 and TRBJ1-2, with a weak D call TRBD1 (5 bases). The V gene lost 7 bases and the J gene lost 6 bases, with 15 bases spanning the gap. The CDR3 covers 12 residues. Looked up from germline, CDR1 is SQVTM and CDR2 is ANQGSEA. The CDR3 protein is CSAVQGVHGYTF. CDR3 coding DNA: TGCAGCGCCGTGCAAGGGGTACATGGCTACACCTTC. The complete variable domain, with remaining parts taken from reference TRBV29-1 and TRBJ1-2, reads SAVISQKPSRDICQRGTSLTIQCQVDSQVTMMFWYRQQPGQSLTLIATANQGSEATYESGFVIDKFPISRPNLTFSTLTVSNMSPEDSSIYLCSAVQGVHGYTFGSGTRLTVV.

In nucleotides, the CDR3 is TGTGCCAGCGGAGCGGGGGGAATTTTTTACGAGCAGTACTTC. Protein product: CASGAGGIFYEQYF. The chain has TRBV7-2 and TRBJ2-7; 9 bases agree with TRBD2. The V gene end was trimmed by 8 bases and the J gene end by 4 bases; junction bases not matched to a gene: 9. The length of the CDR3 is 14 residues. Germline V gene data show CDR1 as SGHTA and CDR2 as FQGNSA.

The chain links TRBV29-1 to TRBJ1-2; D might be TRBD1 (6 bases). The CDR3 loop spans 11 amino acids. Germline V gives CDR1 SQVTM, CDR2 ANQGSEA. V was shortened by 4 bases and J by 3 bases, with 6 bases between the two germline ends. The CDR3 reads CSVGQDYGYTF. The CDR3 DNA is TGCAGCGTTGGACAGGACTATGGCTACACCTTC.

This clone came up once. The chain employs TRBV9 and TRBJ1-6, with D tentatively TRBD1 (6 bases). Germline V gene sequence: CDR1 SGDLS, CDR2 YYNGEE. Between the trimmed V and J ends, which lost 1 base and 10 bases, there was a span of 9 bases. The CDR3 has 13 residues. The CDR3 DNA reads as TGTGCCAGCAGCGTAACAGGGAGCTCACCCCTCCACTTT. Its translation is CASSVTGSSPLHF.